The clone carrying this T cell receptor beta chain was seen a handful of times. These data originate in a study of quantifying T cell responses using KT2 cells. About the study: Reverse transcription used primers in the TCR alpha and beta constant regions.

A single-stranded UMI oligo with SP2 sequence was ligated to cDNA 3' ends. First-round PCR used 3 to 4 cycles and beta primers RC1.1 and RC1.2 covering TRBC1 and TRBC2. In TCRdb, the UMI-ligation and nested PCR reads were re-called with MiXCR into one record per CDR3 protein. The repertoire holds 52,000 or so distinct CDR3 sequences, with around 12% as singletons. The CDR3 spans 14 residues. V lost 6 bases and J 2 bases, leaving 10 bases between the germline ends. Germline CDR1 SGHTA, CDR2 FQGTGA. Sequencing was done on a sample of PBMCs spiked with cells of the T cell clone KT2. The clonotype comes from a human donor. This chain connects TRBV7-3 to TRBJ2-2, with D tentatively TRBD1 (6 bases). In DNA form, the CDR3 reads TGTGCCAGCAGGGGGACACCAAACACCGGGGAGCTGTTTTTT. Protein product: CASRGTPNTGELFF. The whole variable domain, remainder taken from reference TRBV7-3 and TRBJ2-2, is GAGVSQTPSNKVTEKGKYVELRCDPISGHTALYWYRQSLGQGPEFLIYFQGTGAADDSGLPNDRFFAVRPEGSVSTLKIQRTERGDSAVYLCASRGTPNTGELFFGEGSRLTVL.